This T cell receptor beta chain originates from a study of T cell repertoires in cytomegalovirus infection. At the level of the study: Public TCR beta signatures provided an indication of both CMV infection and a matching HLA type.

This CDR3 region has 13 residues. The germline CDR1 and CDR2 sequences are SQVTM and ANQGSEA. V gave up 2 bases and J gave up 7 bases, with 14 bases separating them. MiXCR was run by TCRdb on the reads, yielding one entry per CDR3 protein. There are 150,000 to 200,000 distinct CDR3 sequences in the sample; under 25% occur only once, and about 3% lies in the top ten. Sequencing input: PBMCs. This TCR was sampled from a human donor in good health (CMV status not recorded). Some clones in this sample may be carry-over from other donors' samples. This sequence joins TRBV29-1 and TRBJ1-2; D remains ambiguous. The CDR3: CSVEPVGFGGYTF. The DNA for the CDR3 is TGCAGCGTTGAACCAGTCGGGTTCGGTGGCTACACCTTC.